The following is a TCR beta chain sequence with its context. Under the authors' procedure: By means of reference gene primer amplification, nucleated cell counts were estimated. Here immunoSEQ multiplex PCR was the method, and the copy in TCRdb shows in-frame clones only, minus some. From that table come the V and J calls and clone size; the DNA was used to work out D and trimming. Of roughly 230,000 clones in the sample, approximately 89% are singletons; the top ten hold 4% to 5%. This record comes from a study of blood T cell repertoires in COVID-19. Study background: Nucleic acid was either cDNA or gDNA, and it came from T cells, B-cell-depleted T cells, or PBMCs.

Germline values: CDR1 ENHRY, CDR2 SYGVKD. Trimming cost V 10 bases and J 10 bases; bases outside gene matches: 9. The CDR3 runs 14 residues. This rearrangement joins TRBV10-3 to TRBJ1-6, with 11 bases that match TRBD1. Sequencing input: peripheral blood. The sequence derives from a woman aged 40 to 50 who had recovered from COVID-19. The CDR3 reads CATRTGGEKSPLHF. The CDR3, as DNA: TGTGCCACTCGGACAGGGGGCGAAAAATCACCCCTCCACTTT.